This TCR beta chain was obtained from a study of cytomegalovirus exposure and HLA in healthy donors. Regarding the study as a whole: V- and J-gene trimming in TCR beta was tied to a missense DCLRE1C variant by an analysis performed later.

This PCR relied on a set of 60 Vbeta primers and 13 Jbeta primers. TCRdb's table, derived via immunoSEQ multiplex PCR, lists solely in-frame clones and lacks some. The sample has 120,000 to 150,000 clones; 70% to 80% are singletons. On this clone itself: Its target is unknown.

The sample consisted of PBMCs. The sequence derives from a woman aged 40 to 50 in good health and CMV-seropositive.

The CDR3 DNA reads TGTGCCAGCAGCTTACAGGGGAACACTGAAGCTTTCTTT. The encoded protein is CASSLQGNTEAFF. This rearrangement joins TRBV11-2 to TRBJ1-1, with D tentatively TRBD1 (5 bases). V was pared by 2 bases and J by 1 base, with 5 bases between. Germline values: CDR1 SGHAT, CDR2 FQNNGV. CDR3 length: 13 residues.